These 19 T cell receptor beta chains share one sample of origin, sequenced in a study of cytomegalovirus exposure and HLA in healthy donors. A multiplex PCR was run with 60 Vbeta primers and 13 Jbeta primers. The method was immunoSEQ multiplex PCR; TCRdb's version includes in-frame clones alone and lacks a portion of them. The sample shows 130,000 to 150,000 clones, under 70% of them seen only once. The sample consisted of PBMCs. The receptors originated from a woman aged 30 to 39 in good health and CMV-seropositive.

This clone has a single count. This chain connects TRBV15 to TRBJ1-1; D is ambiguous. The V gene's germline CDR1 is LNHNV and CDR2 YYDKDF (reference sequence). CDR3 length: 12 amino acids. The V end was cut by 0 bases, the J end by 10 bases, with 9 bases between. CDR3 residues: CATSREAEGAFF. The CDR3 DNA reads as TGTGCCACCAGCAGAGAGGCCGAGGGAGCTTTCTTT.

The genes are TRBV29-1 and TRBJ2-3; maybe TRBD2 (5 bases). Between the trimmed V and J ends, which lost 8 bases and 0 bases, there was a span of 12 bases. From germline, CDR1 is SQVTM and CDR2 ANQGSEA. The CDR3 has 13 amino acids. CDR3 protein: CSTLERSTDTQYF. Here the CDR3 DNA reads TGCAGCACTCTCGAGCGGAGCACAGATACGCAGTATTTT.

The V and J genes are TRBV7-9 and TRBJ2-1, with D possibly being TRBD1 (6 bases). Trimming took 2 bases from V and 0 from J, leaving 8 bases between them. The CDR3 extends over 15 amino acids. Germline CDR1 is SEHNR and CDR2 is FQNEAQ (reference sequence). The CDR3 bases are TGTGCCAGCAGCTTAAGCAGGGGCTCCTACAATGAGCAGTTCTTC. Protein: CASSLSRGSYNEQFF.

This clone has just a few counts. The V gene is TRBV4-1, the J gene TRBJ1-1, with D uncertain. V shed 3 bases and J shed 4 bases, with 18 bases lying between them. The CDR3 sequence is 16 residues long. Germline-derived CDR1 and CDR2 are MGHRA and YSYEKL. The CDR3 DNA follows: TGCGCCAGCAGCCATCAGCCGGGTAGTGGTTTCACTGAAGCTTTCTTT. The encoded protein is CASSHQPGSGFTEAFF.

The genes are TRBV6-1 and TRBJ1-2; no reliable D call. V lost 0 bases and J lost 5, with 4 bases in between. This CDR3 spans 12 amino acids. Germline CDR1 and CDR2: MNHNS and SASEGT. CDR3 amino acids: CASSEASYGYTF. The DNA of the CDR3 is TGTGCCAGCAGTGAAGCGAGTTATGGCTACACCTTC.

The chain joins TRBV10-3 to TRBJ1-2; D unclear. There are 13 residues in the CDR3. Trimming removed 7 bases at V and 8 bases at J, with 17 bases between. Germline V gives CDR1 ENHRY, CDR2 SYGVKD. CDR3 nucleotide sequence: TGTGCCATCACCCCGGAAATGGGGAGCGGCTACACCTTC. Protein sequence: CAITPEMGSGYTF.

At least ten counts were recorded for this clone. The chain employs TRBV10-3 and TRBJ2-1; TRBD1 matches 7 bases. This CDR3 region has 13 residues. J was trimmed by 8 bases and V by 6 bases; bases with no gene match: 7. Germline CDR1 and CDR2: ENHRY and SYGVKD. This CDR3 reads CAIRGRGSYEQFF. In nucleotides, the CDR3 is TGTGCCATCAGGGGCAGGGGGTCTTATGAGCAGTTCTTC.

This chain uses TRBV30 with TRBJ2-7; 8 positions match TRBD2. The V segment lost 0 bases and the J segment 0 bases; nucleotides outside the gene matches: 4. CDR3 length: 15 amino acids. Germline CDR1 reads GTSNPN; CDR2 reads SVGIG (reference sequence). The CDR3: CAWSVLREGSYEQYF. CDR3 nucleotides: TGTGCCTGGAGTGTATTACGGGAGGGCTCCTACGAGCAGTACTTC.

This clone was recorded a few times. The chain couples TRBV29-1 to TRBJ2-7; TRBD1 is a possible D gene (6 bases). The CDR3 is 17 residues long. V lost 1 base, J lost 0 bases, and 19 bases lay in between. From germline, CDR1 is SQVTM and CDR2 ANQGSEA. The CDR3 DNA is TGCAGCGTTGAAGGGCTCCTTGAGGGACAAGTCTCCTACGAGCAGTACTTC. It is translated as CSVEGLLEGQVSYEQYF.

The chain carries TRBV7-2 and TRBJ2-7; no clear D. With 5 bases removed from V and 6 bases from J, the gap between germline ends came to 11 bases. The CDR3 has 12 residues. Germline CDR1 SGHTA, CDR2 FQGNSA. The CDR3 is CASSRTPGEQYF. The CDR3 DNA reads as TGTGCCAGCAGCCGTACTCCGGGCGAGCAGTACTTC.

This clone is a singleton in its sample. The rearrangement uses TRBV5-1 and TRBJ2-7, with a tentative D call TRBD2 (6 bases). From germline, CDR1 is SGHRS and CDR2 YFSETQ. This CDR3 comprises 15 residues. Trimming removed 2 bases from V and 2 bases from J, with 14 bases in between. In DNA, the CDR3 is TGCGCCAGCAGCTTTACTAGCCGAAACGCCTACGAGCAGTACTTC. Translated, it gives CASSFTSRNAYEQYF.

The chain has TRBV5-1 and TRBJ1-4; the match to TRBD1 covers 8 bases. The junction had 5 bases not matched to a gene; V was cut back by 3 bases and J by 7 bases. The germline gives CDR1 SGHRS, CDR2 YFSETQ. The CDR3 loop spans 14 amino acids. CDR3 coding DNA: TGCGCCAGCAGCTCCGGACAGGGCTTTGAAAAACTGTTTTTT. Translating it yields CASSSGQGFEKLFF.

This clone was counted once. The genes are TRBV27 and TRBJ2-3, with D possibly being TRBD1 (6 bases). Germline values: CDR1 MNHEY, CDR2 SMNVEV (reference sequence). The CDR3 runs 16 residues. With 5 bases removed from V and 0 bases from J, the gap between germline ends came to 15 bases. DNA for the CDR3: TGTGCCAGCAGTCCCAGGGGACAAACTAGCACAGATACGCAGTATTTT. This translates into CASSPRGQTSTDTQYF.

The sample holds a few counts of this clone. The genes are TRBV5-1 and TRBJ1-3, with D perhaps TRBD1 (5 bases). Trimming took 4 bases from V and 3 from J, leaving 17 bases between them. The V gene's germline CDR1 is SGHRS and CDR2 YFSETQ. The CDR3 extends over 16 amino acids. The CDR3 loop reads CASSPLGGGYGNTIYF. As DNA, the CDR3 is TGCGCCAGCAGCCCCTTGGGGGGGGGATATGGAAACACCATATATTTT.

The J gene is TRBJ1-5, the V gene TRBV28; 9 positions agree with TRBD1. This CDR3 has 17 residues. V was clipped by 2 bases and J by 9 bases; unmatched bases: 14. The germline CDR1 and CDR2 sequences are MDHEN and SYDVKM. The CDR3 reads CASSLISQGALDSPQHF. In DNA form, the CDR3 reads TGTGCCAGCAGTTTAATCTCACAGGGGGCGTTAGATTCGCCCCAGCATTTT.

Sample share makes this clone medium-sized. This chain links TRBV7-8 with TRBJ2-1; D is possibly TRBD2 (5 bases). Looked up from germline, CDR1 is SGHVS and CDR2 is FQNEAQ. The CDR3 runs to 15 residues. Trimming took 2 bases from V and 5 from J, leaving 13 bases between them. The CDR3 region has the DNA TGTGCCAGCAGCTTATTGCAGCGGCCAGACAATGAGCAGTTCTTC. Translating gives CASSLLQRPDNEQFF.

Only a few counts were recorded for this clone. The chain joins TRBV29-1 to TRBJ2-1; 10 bases match TRBD1. V lost 5 bases, J lost 5 bases, and 15 bases stayed unmatched. Germline assignment: CDR1 SQVTM and CDR2 ANQGSEA. The CDR3 is made up of 17 amino acids. The CDR3 loop reads CSVYQRNDRGPDNEQFF. The CDR3 DNA reads as TGCAGCGTTTACCAACGCAACGACAGGGGGCCTGACAATGAGCAGTTCTTC.

V and J are TRBV14 and TRBJ2-1; TRBD2 matches 11 bases. Germline V gene data show CDR1 as SGHDN and CDR2 as FVKESK. J was trimmed by 3 bases and V by 3 bases; bases with no gene match: 1. The CDR3 sequence is 15 residues long. The CDR3 sequence is CASSHSGRGYNEQFF. The CDR3 nucleotides read TGTGCCAGCAGCCATAGCGGGAGGGGCTACAATGAGCAGTTCTTC.

The V gene is TRBV4-1, the J gene TRBJ2-7; maybe TRBD1 (8 bases). V was trimmed by 4 bases and J by 6 bases, leaving 19 bases between them. This CDR3 has 15 amino acids. From germline, CDR1 is MGHRA and CDR2 YSYEKL. The CDR3 nucleotides are TGCGCCAGCAGCCGGGGAGGGCAGGGGGCGGCCGAGCAGTACTTC. Its translation: CASSRGGQGAAEQYF.